The 13 T cell receptor beta chains below come from one sample, sequenced in a study of T-cell reconstitution after alpha-beta-depleted transplantation in children. Using unique molecular identifiers, the investigators prepared the TCRbeta library. TCRdb reanalysed the PCR reads using MiXCR and keeps one entry per CDR3 protein. Of about 350,000 distinct CDR3 sequences listed, 16% were seen once; the top ten hold approximately 38%. Material: PBMCs, mostly from graft donor cells, obtained 360 days after TCRalphabeta/CD19-depleted stem cell transplant. All receptors derive from a male patient under 10 years old who had a stem cell transplant for acute lymphoblastic leukemia, so the T cells may come from the graft donor.

This clonotype has just a few counts. The rearrangement joins TRBV9 to TRBJ2-3; TRBD2 matches at 15 bases. CDR3 length equals 18 residues. Germline V gene data show CDR1 as SGDLS and CDR2 as YYNGEE. J gave up 3 bases and V 0 bases, and 5 bases lay outside the gene matches. CDR3 DNA sequence: TGTGCCAGCAGCGTAGCGGGACTAGCGGGAGGTTGGACAGATACGCAGTATTTT. Translating gives CASSVAGLAGGWTDTQYF.

This clonotype has a count of ten or more. This chain uses TRBV20-1 with TRBJ2-1; 8 bases map to TRBD2. V was clipped by 5 bases and J by 0 bases; unmatched bases: 3. The CDR3 is 14 amino acids. Looked up from germline, CDR1 is DFQATT and CDR2 is SNEGSKA (reference sequence). The CDR3 region has the DNA TGCAGTGCTGCCACTAGCGGCTCCTACAATGAGCAGTTCTTC. Translation gives CSAATSGSYNEQFF.

This clonotype was seen at least ten times. This chain links TRBV5-1 with TRBJ2-1, with D possibly TRBD2 on 5 matching bases. The CDR3 has 14 residues. CDR1 SGHRS and CDR2 YFSETQ come from the germline V gene. Trimming left V 0 bases short and J 6 bases short, with 10 bases between. CDR3 region: CASSLAKRGNEQFF. The CDR3, as DNA: TGCGCCAGCAGCTTGGCCAAACGGGGCAATGAGCAGTTCTTC.

The CDR3 here is CASSSAGTTNEQFF. As DNA, the CDR3 is TGTGCCAGCAGCTCGGCGGGGACTACCAATGAGCAGTTCTTC. The chain couples TRBV7-8 to TRBJ2-1; TRBD2 matches 7 bases. CDR3 size: 14 residues. The junction had 6 bases not matched to a gene; V was cut back by 4 bases and J by 6 bases. Germline CDR1 is SGHVS and CDR2 is FQNEAQ.

The J gene is TRBJ2-3, the V gene TRBV10-3; maybe TRBD2 (5 bases). The V end lost 3 bases, the J end lost 0 bases, and 13 bases lay between the germline ends. The CDR3 has 16 amino acids. Germline V gene data show CDR1 as ENHRY and CDR2 as SYGVKD. The CDR3 is CAISEWERSSTDTQYF. CDR3 bases: TGTGCCATCAGTGAATGGGAGCGGTCTAGCACAGATACGCAGTATTTT.

V usage is TRBV7-6 and J usage is TRBJ2-1, with 12 nucleotides matching TRBD2. V lost 5 bases and J lost 10; bases outside the gene matches: 15. Germline V gene lookup returns CDR1 SGHVS and CDR2 FNYEAQ. The CDR3 extends over 17 amino acids. The DNA of the CDR3 is TGTGCCAGCAGCCCTAGGAAGCTAGCGGGAGGGCTTGGGGAGCAGTTCTTC. This gives the protein CASSPRKLAGGLGEQFF.

This clonotype was detected a few times. The chain employs TRBV11-2 and TRBJ2-1, with 8 bases fitting TRBD1. The CDR3 runs to 17 residues. Losses at the gene ends were 5 bases for V and 9 bases for J; bases not matched to a gene: 18. Looked up from germline, CDR1 is SGHAT and CDR2 is FQNNGV. The CDR3 reads CASSIVSGTGPLAEQFF. The CDR3 bases are TGTGCCAGCAGCATAGTCTCCGGGACAGGCCCACTCGCTGAGCAGTTCTTC.

This clonotype came up a few times. V is TRBV5-8 and J is TRBJ2-7; D unclear. V dropped 6 bases and J dropped 1 base, with 14 bases sitting between them. The CDR3 is 14 residues long. Germline-derived CDR1 and CDR2 are SGHTS and YDEGEE. In DNA form, the CDR3 reads TGTGCCAGCACCCCGATCGGTTCTTCCTACGAGCAGTACTTC. Translation gives CASTPIGSSYEQYF.

The rearrangement joins TRBV6-2 or TRBV6-3 to TRBJ2-1; D call uncertain. V was cut by 3 bases and J by 5 bases, with 5 bases left in between. Germline assignment: CDR1 MNHEY and CDR2 SVGEGT. CDR3 length: 12 amino acids. The CDR3 coding sequence is TGTGCCAGCAGTTATTACGACAATGAGCAGTTCTTC. This gives the protein CASSYYDNEQFF.

This clonotype appeared a few times. This sequence joins TRBV4-2 and TRBJ2-3; D gene ambiguous. CDR1 and CDR2 from the germline V gene are LGHNA and YNFKEQ. This CDR3 is 15 amino acids long. V was cut by 1 base and J by 4 bases, with 12 bases left in between. Written as DNA, the CDR3 is TGTGCCAGCAGCCAAGGTACTGAGTTGGCAGATACGCAGTATTTT. Residues: CASSQGTELADTQYF.

In this sample, this clonotype turned up many times. The V and J genes are TRBV5-6 and TRBJ1-1, with D hard to call. Trimming cost V 5 bases and J 2 bases, with 19 bases left between them. Germline V gives CDR1 SGHDT, CDR2 YYEEEE. This CDR3 has 16 residues. The CDR3 here is CASSTLGLVGNTEAFF. The CDR3 DNA sequence: TGTGCCAGCAGTACTTTGGGCCTGGTGGGTAACACTGAAGCTTTCTTT.

The CDR3 reads CSVGAGNEQYF. CDR3 sequence (DNA): TGCAGCGTTGGGGCCGGGAACGAGCAGTACTTC. The chain carries TRBV29-1 and TRBJ2-7; D perhaps matches TRBD2 (5 bases). Trimming took 4 bases from V and 5 from J, leaving 9 bases between them. The CDR3 is 11 residues long. Germline CDR1 SQVTM, CDR2 ANQGSEA.

This clonotype was seen a handful of times. The chain uses TRBV19 and TRBJ2-3, with 13 bases lining up with TRBD2. CDR3 size: 17 residues. Per germline, CDR1 LNHDA and CDR2 SQIVND (reference sequence). Losses at the gene ends were 9 bases for V and 0 bases for J; bases not matched to a gene: 9. The DNA for the CDR3 is TGTGCCAGCCGGACTAGCGGGAGATGGGCAAGCACAGATACGCAGTATTTT. As protein: CASRTSGRWASTDTQYF.